These 11 T cell receptor beta chains were sequenced from one sample in a study of T cell repertoires in cytomegalovirus infection. Using its own MiXCR run on the reads, TCRdb lists one record per CDR3 protein. The sample shows about 500,000 distinct CDR3 sequences, about 33% of them seen only once. Antigens for these TCRs are unknown. The sequences come from cultured PBMCs, collected from culture after CMV antigen stimulation. The receptors were sampled from a human donor in good health (CMV status not recorded). Some clones in this sample may be carry-over from other donors' samples.

This clonotype has only a few counts. J is TRBJ1-6 and V is TRBV5-6, with 8 bases that match TRBD1. The CDR3 consists of 15 residues. CDR1 is SGHDT, CDR2 YYEEEE, per germline. Trimming at V came to 4 bases and at J to 3 bases, leaving 3 bases not matched to a gene. For the CDR3, the DNA is TGTGCCAGCAGCCCGACAGGGGTCTATAATTCACCCCTCCACTTT. This translates into CASSPTGVYNSPLHF.

This clonotype was counted between two and nine times. This chain links TRBV11-2 with TRBJ1-2; 8 bases align to TRBD1. V gave up 1 base and J gave up 1 base; unmatched junction bases: 2. Germline V gives CDR1 SGHAT, CDR2 FQNNGV. This CDR3 is built from 15 residues. The DNA for the CDR3 is TGTGCCAGCAGCTTAGGGACAGGGTTTAACTATGGCTACACCTTC. This codes for CASSLGTGFNYGYTF.

This clonotype was seen more than once but under ten times. The rearrangement links TRBV7-8 to TRBJ2-4, with D perhaps assigned TRBD1 or TRBD2 (6 bases each). From germline, CDR1 is SGHVS and CDR2 FQNEAQ. The CDR3 has 16 residues. Trimming removed 5 bases at V and 6 bases at J, with 20 bases between. CDR3 region: CASSGSGWGARNIQYF. The DNA of the CDR3 is TGTGCCAGCAGCGGGAGTGGGTGGGGGGCCCGAAACATTCAGTACTTC.

This clonotype was seen ten or more times. The CDR3: CASSPNKLRAGGHEQYF. The DNA of the CDR3 is TGTGCCAGCTCACCGAATAAGCTTAGAGCGGGAGGGCACGAGCAGTACTTC. This chain joins TRBV18 and TRBJ2-7; TRBD2 aligns across 10 bases. Germline V CDR1 and CDR2: KGHSH, LQKENI. V lost 3 bases to trimming and J lost 5 bases; unmatched junction nucleotides: 13. This CDR3 contains 17 residues.

This clonotype was seen a few times. The CDR3 here is CASRPGSDMGYGYTF. CDR3 bases: TGTGCCAGCAGACCAGGCAGTGATATGGGCTATGGCTACACCTTC. This chain links TRBV7-2 with TRBJ1-2; D uncertain. V was cut by 6 bases and J by 4 bases, with 18 bases left in between. The germline V gene has CDR1 SGHTA and CDR2 FQGNSA. This CDR3 comprises 15 residues.

The gene calls are TRBV7-2 and TRBJ2-7, with D hard to call. V was cut by 1 base and J by 2 bases, with 12 bases left in between. The germline gives CDR1 SGHTA, CDR2 FQGNSA. The CDR3 has 15 amino acids. For the CDR3, the DNA is TGTGCCAGCAGCTTAGGGCTCAGAATGACCTACGAGCAGTACGTC. This gives the protein CASSLGLRMTYEQYV.

A few counts support this clonotype. The chain carries TRBV6-1 and TRBJ2-1, with TRBD2 matching over 8 bases. The CDR3 runs 13 residues. The germline V gene encodes CDR1 MNHNS and CDR2 SASEGT. V shed 5 bases and J 6 bases; nucleotides not matched to a gene: 3. CDR3 region: CASSWGLVNEQFF. The CDR3 DNA follows: TGTGCCAGCAGTTGGGGACTAGTCAATGAGCAGTTCTTC.

The rearrangement links TRBV30 to TRBJ1-5; D is perhaps TRBD1 (6 bases). Trimming removed 0 bases from V and 7 bases from J, with 16 bases in between. The germline V gene encodes CDR1 GTSNPN and CDR2 SVGIG (reference sequence). The CDR3 extends over 15 amino acids. The CDR3 protein is CAWSVDGGAGQPQHF. The CDR3 region has the DNA TGTGCCTGGAGTGTAGATGGGGGGGCTGGGCAGCCCCAGCATTTT. Drawing the rest from reference TRBV30 and TRBJ1-5, the complete variable domain is SQTIHQWPATLVQPVGSPLSLECTVEGTSNPNLYWYRQAAGRGLQLLFYSVGIGQISSEVPQNLSASRPQDRQFILSSKKLLLSDSGFYLCAWSVDGGAGQPQHFGDGTRLSIL.

The genes are TRBV7-6 and TRBJ2-3; TRBD2 agrees at 8 bases. V gave up 5 bases and J gave up 2 bases; unmatched junction bases: 9. The CDR3 length is 16 residues. From germline, CDR1 is SGHVS and CDR2 FNYEAQ. As DNA, the CDR3 is TGTGCCAGCAGCGCAGTACTAGCGGCCCCCACAGATACGCAGTATTTT. Its protein is CASSAVLAAPTDTQYF.

Points on this clonotype: A junction boundary mismatches the germline segment, possibly from a read error. This sequence joins TRBV12-3 or TRBV12-4 and TRBJ2-3, with no clear D. The CDR3 loop spans 13 amino acids. In DNA, the CDR3 is TGTGCCAGCAGGACGGTCGGAGCAGACACGCAGTATTTT. This gives the protein CASRTVGADTQYF.

The chain is built from TRBV6-5 and TRBJ1-5; the D is unclear. The V gene lost 8 bases and the J gene lost 2 bases, with 16 bases spanning the gap. Germline CDR1 is MNHEY and CDR2 is SVGAGI. The CDR3 has 15 amino acids. The CDR3 loop reads CASGPPGARNQPQHF. CDR3 in DNA: TGTGCCAGCGGTCCCCCAGGCGCGCGCAATCAGCCCCAGCATTTT.